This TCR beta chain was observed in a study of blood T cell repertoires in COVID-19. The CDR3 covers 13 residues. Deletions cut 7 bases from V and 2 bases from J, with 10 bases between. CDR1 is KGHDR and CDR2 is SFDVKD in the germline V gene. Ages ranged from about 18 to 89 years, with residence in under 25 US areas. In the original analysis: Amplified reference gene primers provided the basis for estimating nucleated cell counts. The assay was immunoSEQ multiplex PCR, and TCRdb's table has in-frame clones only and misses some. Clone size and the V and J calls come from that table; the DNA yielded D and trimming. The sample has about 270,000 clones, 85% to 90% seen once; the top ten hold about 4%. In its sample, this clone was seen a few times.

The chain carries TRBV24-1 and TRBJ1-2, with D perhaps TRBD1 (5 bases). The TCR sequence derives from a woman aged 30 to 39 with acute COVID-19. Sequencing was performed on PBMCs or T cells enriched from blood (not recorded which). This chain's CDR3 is CATRDTTNYGYTF. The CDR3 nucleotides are TGTGCCACCAGGGACACGACGAACTATGGCTACACCTTC.